This record looks at one T cell receptor (beta chain) sequence and its context. What it recognizes is unknown. The library targeted TCRbeta and was prepared with unique molecular identifiers. TCRdb used MiXCR to reprocess the PCR reads, holding one entry per CDR3 protein. The data hold approximately 520,000 distinct CDR3 sequences, with approximately 10% observed a single time. This sample is part of a study of T-cell reconstitution after alpha-beta-depleted transplantation in children. Study conclusions and caveats: Diversity of TCRbeta at day 60 was high in some patients, arising from surviving recipient T cells and thymic progenitors.

CDR1 KGHSH and CDR2 LQKENI come from the germline V gene. V shed 3 bases and J shed 3 bases, with 12 bases lying between them. The CDR3 is 14 residues long. This receptor was taken from a female patient aged 2 to 10 who had a stem cell transplant for aplastic anemia, so the T cells may come from the graft donor. The sample consisted of PBMCs, mostly from graft donor cells, taken 180 days after TCRalphabeta/CD19-depleted stem cell transplant. V is TRBV18 and J is TRBJ2-7; D uncertain. CDR3 in amino acids: CASSPRPRVYEQYF. The CDR3 DNA follows: TGTGCCAGCTCACCTCGGCCCCGGGTCTACGAGCAGTACTTC.